This TCR beta chain came from a study of T cell changes during pregnancy in multiple sclerosis (dated by TCRdb to the late 2010s). With respect to the entire study: Changes in the T cell repertoire over the course of pregnancy were examined in this study in women with multiple sclerosis.

Library method: the immunoSEQ multiplex PCR assay. The table was pulled from immuneACCESS by TCRdb, which kept in-frame rearrangements only. Such tables lose some clones; where checked, under half of the loss comes from unresolved V genes, and the rest has no known cause. The sample table records 40,000 to 45,000 clones; 75% to 95% of these occur just once. The ten largest clones add up to around 0.64% of the sample. The cysteine opens and the phenylalanine closes a CDR3 of 17 amino acids. Just CDR3 DNA is preserved here, 51 bases in frame from base 1. Looking up the germline V gene yields CDR1 MGHRA and CDR2 YSYEKL. Worth noting for this clone: Which antigen it targets is not known. One end of the junction does not line up with germline, which may come from a read error.

The TCR was taken from a female donor with multiple sclerosis, enrolled in a pregnancy study. Sequences were derived from CD4+ T cells from peripheral blood mononuclear cells, sampled before pregnancy. The sequence is built from TRBV4-1 and TRBJ2-3; TRBD2 aligns with 8 central bases. Here is the DNA: TGCGCCAGCAGCCCCCTAGCCCAGCGGGAGAACACAGATGCGCAGTATTTT. It encodes CASSPLAQRENTDAQYF.